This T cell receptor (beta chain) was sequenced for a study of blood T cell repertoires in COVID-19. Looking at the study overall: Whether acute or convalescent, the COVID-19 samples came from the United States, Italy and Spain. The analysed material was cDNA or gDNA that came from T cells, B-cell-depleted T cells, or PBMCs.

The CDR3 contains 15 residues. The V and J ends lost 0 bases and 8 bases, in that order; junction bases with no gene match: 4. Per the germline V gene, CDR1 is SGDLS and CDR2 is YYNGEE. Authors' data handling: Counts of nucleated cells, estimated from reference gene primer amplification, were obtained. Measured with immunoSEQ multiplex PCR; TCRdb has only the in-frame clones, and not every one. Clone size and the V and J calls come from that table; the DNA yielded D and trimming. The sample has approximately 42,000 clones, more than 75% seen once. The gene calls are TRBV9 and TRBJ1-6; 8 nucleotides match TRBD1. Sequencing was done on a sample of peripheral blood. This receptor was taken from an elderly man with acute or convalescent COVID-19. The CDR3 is CASSVATGGDSPLHF. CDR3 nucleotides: TGTGCCAGCAGCGTAGCTACAGGGGGTGATTCACCCCTCCACTTT.